Each of the 29 T cell receptor beta chains below was sequenced from the same sample in a study of T cells in Graves' hyperthyroidism and ophthalmopathy. RNA transcripts provided the source from which TCR beta CDR3 regions were amplified. During a first-round RT-PCR of the TCR CDR3, the HTBI primer set was used. TCRdb passed the multiplex PCR reads through MiXCR, listing each CDR3 protein once. Among 470,000 or so distinct CDR3 sequences, less than 25% were seen once, and the ten largest hold about 26%. The sequenced material came from blood. All receptors come from a man aged 18 to 29 with Graves' hyperthyroidism.

This clonotype was found many times. The chain has TRBV19 and TRBJ1-1; no reliable D call. Trimming took 5 bases from V and 1 from J, leaving 11 bases between them. Germline V gives CDR1 LNHDA, CDR2 SQIVND (reference sequence). This CDR3 has 14 residues. DNA of the CDR3: TGTGCCAGTAGTGCCCACACAAGGAACACTGAAGCTTTCTTT. It translates to CASSAHTRNTEAFF.

This clonotype was observed many times. V and J are TRBV27 and TRBJ1-2; 8 nucleotides match TRBD1. Germline-derived CDR1 and CDR2 are MNHEY and SMNVEV (reference sequence). The CDR3 is 14 amino acids. After removal of 3 bases from V and 8 bases from J, the junction contained 8 bases not matched to a gene. CDR3 coding DNA: TGTGCCAGCAGTTTTAACGACAGGGGAGGCGGCTACACCTTC. The encoded protein is CASSFNDRGGGYTF.

This clonotype was seen repeatedly, ten times or more. The chain combines TRBV30 with TRBJ1-2; D is possibly TRBD1 (6 bases). CDR3 length equals 13 residues. V lost 2 bases and J 5 bases, leaving 12 bases between the germline ends. The V gene's germline CDR1 is GTSNPN and CDR2 SVGIG (reference sequence). CDR3: CAWSLGAGYGYTF. CDR3 nucleotides: TGTGCCTGGAGTTTGGGGGCCGGTTATGGCTACACCTTC.

The sample holds many counts of this clonotype. The chain has TRBV6-5 and TRBJ1-1; unclear D gene. This CDR3 has 15 residues. The V end lost 2 bases, the J end lost 0 bases, and 10 bases lay between the germline ends. The germline V gene encodes CDR1 MNHEY and CDR2 SVGAGI. The CDR3 DNA is TGTGCCAGCAGTTACGTTGGGTTGATGAACACTGAAGCTTTCTTT. It translates to CASSYVGLMNTEAFF.

This clonotype occurred a few times. V gene TRBV18 combines with J gene TRBJ1-1, with D perhaps TRBD1 (5 bases). The CDR3 has 15 residues. CDR1 and CDR2 (germline): KGHSH, LQKENI. The germline V and J ends were trimmed by 0 bases and 4 bases, with 12 bases remaining between them. This chain's CDR3 is CASSPPSRAFTEAFF. In DNA form, the CDR3 reads TGTGCCAGCTCACCACCGTCCAGGGCCTTCACTGAAGCTTTCTTT. The variable domain in full, with the rest retrieved from reference TRBV18 and TRBJ1-1, is NAGVMQNPRHLVRRRGQEARLRCSPMKGHSHVYWYRQLPEEGLKFMVYLQKENIIDESGMPKERFSAEFPKEGPSILRIQQVVRGDSAAYFCASSPPSRAFTEAFFGQGTRLTVV.

This clonotype was seen at least ten times. The gene calls are TRBV7-9 and TRBJ1-1; 9 bases are shared with TRBD1. The CDR3 covers 14 residues. V lost 8 bases, J lost 1 base, and 5 bases stayed unmatched. Germline values: CDR1 SEHNR, CDR2 FQNEAQ (reference sequence). This chain's CDR3 is CASGDRAGNTEAFF. The DNA for the CDR3 is TGTGCCAGCGGGGACAGGGCCGGGAACACTGAAGCTTTCTTT.

This clonotype was seen many times. The V gene is TRBV12-3 or TRBV12-4, the J gene TRBJ1-1; 9 bases match TRBD1. V lost 5 bases, J lost 5 bases, and 6 bases stayed unmatched. The CDR3 runs to 14 residues. This CDR3 is CASSGQGISTEAFF. In nucleotides, the CDR3 is TGTGCCAGCAGTGGACAGGGGATTTCAACTGAAGCTTTCTTT.

The table lists this clonotype with a few counts. The genes are TRBV29-1 and TRBJ1-3; no reliable D call. Germline V CDR1 and CDR2: SQVTM, ANQGSEA. The CDR3 has 12 amino acids. V gave up 0 bases and J gave up 4 bases, with 4 bases separating them. CDR3 sequence reads: CSVEESGNTIYF. In DNA form, the CDR3 reads TGCAGCGTTGAAGAATCCGGAAACACCATATATTTT. Filled out from reference TRBV29-1 and TRBJ1-3, the complete variable domain reads SAVISQKPSRDICQRGTSLTIQCQVDSQVTMMFWYRQQPGQSLTLIATANQGSEATYESGFVIDKFPISRPNLTFSTLTVSNMSPEDSSIYLCSVEESGNTIYFGEGSWLTVV.

With respect to this clonotype: A much larger clonotype is one base distant, so this may be a read error. It is likely a read error, because the conserved phenylalanine at the end of the CDR3 is missing. CDR3 nucleotides: TGCGCCAGCAGCCAAGATCTAAGGGGTCAGCCCCAGCATTAT. It codes for CASSQDLRGQPQHY. The chain employs TRBV4-1 and TRBJ1-5; D might be TRBD1 (5 bases). The germline CDR1 and CDR2 sequences are MGHRA and YSYEKL. This CDR3 is 14 amino acids long. Trimming pared 0 bases from V and 6 bases from J, leaving 9 bases between.

This clonotype was seen many times. The V gene is TRBV28, the J gene TRBJ1-2; perhaps TRBD1 as D (6 bases). V was shortened by 4 bases and J by 7 bases, with 16 bases between the two germline ends. The germline gives CDR1 MDHEN, CDR2 SYDVKM. The CDR3 extends over 14 amino acids. The CDR3 DNA follows: TGTGCCAGCAGTTCCCCGGGGGCTCGAGGTGGCTACACCTTC. It is translated as CASSSPGARGGYTF.

Many counts were recorded for this clonotype. The chain joins TRBV27 to TRBJ2-7; tentatively, D is TRBD2 (5 bases). This CDR3 is 14 amino acids long. Germline V gene sequence: CDR1 MNHEY, CDR2 SMNVEV (reference sequence). V lost 2 bases and J 4 bases, leaving 12 bases between the germline ends. The CDR3 nucleotides are TGTGCCAGCAGTTTAGGATCGGGGATTTACGAGCAGTACTTC. This sequence encodes CASSLGSGIYEQYF.

The chain has TRBV6-2 or TRBV6-3 and TRBJ2-7; D is unresolved. Germline V gives CDR1 MNHEY, CDR2 SVGEGT. The CDR3 is 15 residues long. V lost 6 bases to trimming and J lost 1 base, with 16 bases between them. CDR3 protein: CASRIRINPSYEQYF. The CDR3 bases are TGTGCCAGCAGAATTAGGATAAATCCTTCCTACGAGCAGTACTTC.

This clonotype was counted ten times or more. This chain links TRBV20-1 with TRBJ1-1, with D maybe TRBD1 (6 bases). Trimming took 6 bases from V and 1 from J, leaving 9 bases between them. CDR1 is DFQATT and CDR2 is SNEGSKA in the germline V gene (reference sequence). The length of the CDR3 is 12 residues. CDR3 in amino acids: CSAKDRNTEAFF. The DNA of the CDR3 is TGCAGTGCAAAGGACAGGAACACTGAAGCTTTCTTT.

The table lists this clonotype with a few counts. This chain joins TRBV12-3 or TRBV12-4 and TRBJ2-2; D may be TRBD2 (5 bases). There are 14 residues in the CDR3. The V end lost 5 bases, the J end lost 5 bases, and 12 bases lay between the germline ends. The CDR3 is CASSLGMSTGELFF. The CDR3 nucleotides are TGTGCCAGCAGTCTCGGGATGTCGACCGGGGAGCTGTTTTTT.

Ten or more counts support this clonotype. The chain combines TRBV7-3 with TRBJ1-3; D call uncertain. The germline V and J ends were trimmed by 3 bases and 4 bases, with 10 bases remaining between them. The germline V gene encodes CDR1 SGHTA and CDR2 FQGTGA. This CDR3 contains 14 residues. CDR3 DNA sequence: TGTGCCAGCAGCTTGTCCCATGGAGGAAACACCATATATTTT. Protein product: CASSLSHGGNTIYF. The full variable domain, completed using reference TRBV7-3 and TRBJ1-3, is GAGVSQTPSNKVTEKGKYVELRCDPISGHTALYWYRQSLGQGPEFLIYFQGTGAADDSGLPNDRFFAVRPEGSVSTLKIQRTERGDSAVYLCASSLSHGGNTIYFGEGSWLTVV.

V is TRBV19 and J is TRBJ1-5, with TRBD1 identical over 8 bases. CDR1 is LNHDA and CDR2 is SQIVND in the germline V gene (reference sequence). The V segment lost 0 bases and the J segment 9 bases; nucleotides outside the gene matches: 7. This CDR3 has 15 residues. CDR3: CASSIETGALGPQHF. CDR3 DNA sequence: TGTGCCAGTAGTATAGAGACAGGGGCCTTGGGGCCCCAGCATTTT.

The gene calls are TRBV6-1 and TRBJ1-2, with a tentative D call TRBD1 (6 bases). This CDR3 is 15 amino acids long. The germline gives CDR1 MNHNS, CDR2 SASEGT. Trimming removed 0 bases from V and 8 bases from J, with 16 bases in between. The CDR3 region has the DNA TGTGCCAGCAGTGAAGCAGGGGGGGCAGGAAGAGGCTACACCTTC. It codes for CASSEAGGAGRGYTF.

This chain joins TRBV7-2 and TRBJ2-5; D is tentatively TRBD1 or TRBD2 (5 bases each). Germline-derived CDR1 and CDR2 are SGHTA and FQGNSA. The V end lost 5 bases, the J end lost 4 bases, and 11 bases lay between the germline ends. The CDR3 runs to 13 residues. The CDR3 DNA sequence: TGTGCCAGCAGCGGGACCAACCGAGAGACCCAGTACTTC. Its translation is CASSGTNRETQYF.

The sample holds many counts of this clonotype. The chain recombines TRBV12-3 or TRBV12-4 with TRBJ2-5, with D unresolved. The CDR3 contains 13 residues. Trimming left V 5 bases short and J 4 bases short, with 11 bases between. CDR3: CASSKTDGETQYF. CDR3 coding DNA: TGTGCCAGCAGTAAGACGGACGGAGAGACCCAGTACTTC.

This sequence joins TRBV6-1 and TRBJ2-3; no definite D call. There are 12 residues in the CDR3. Germline loops: CDR1 MNHNS, CDR2 SASEGT. Between the trimmed V and J ends, which lost 10 bases and 2 bases, there was a span of 10 bases. CDR3: CATNTITDTQYF. The CDR3 region has the DNA TGTGCCACTAATACGATCACAGATACGCAGTATTTT.

There are many counts of this clonotype. The chain uses TRBV27 and TRBJ1-2; 9 bases match TRBD1. CDR1 and CDR2 from the germline V gene are MNHEY and SMNVEV (reference sequence). Trimming took 4 bases from V and 4 from J; bases not matched to a gene: 7. CDR3 length: 15 amino acids. The CDR3: CASSSILQGAYGYTF. CDR3 nucleotide sequence: TGTGCCAGCAGTTCTATCCTACAGGGGGCCTATGGCTACACCTTC.

This clonotype was picked up many times. The chain is built from TRBV6-5 and TRBJ1-2; D gene uncertain. Germline V CDR1 and CDR2: MNHEY, SVGAGI. This CDR3 is 15 amino acids long. Trimming removed 2 bases at V and 4 bases at J, with 14 bases between. The CDR3 DNA is TGTGCCAGCAGTTACCTTCGGGATGGGGTCTATGGCTACACCTTC. The encoded protein is CASSYLRDGVYGYTF.

CDR3 residues: CASSSSDGAYEQYF. CDR3 sequence (DNA): TGTGCCAGCAGTTCCTCCGATGGAGCCTACGAGCAGTACTTC. This chain joins TRBV7-4 and TRBJ2-7, with D unresolved. The CDR3 extends over 14 amino acids. Germline-derived CDR1 and CDR2 are SGHVT and SQSDAQ. V lost 6 bases to trimming and J lost 2 bases, with 14 bases between them.

The rearrangement joins TRBV6-1 to TRBJ1-2, with 7 bases lining up with TRBD1. Germline CDR1 MNHNS, CDR2 SASEGT. The CDR3 has 15 residues. Germline trimming cut 1 base from V and 4 bases from J; bases unmatched to any gene: 6. The CDR3 loop reads CASSEGRGPGYGYTF. The CDR3 nucleotides are TGTGCCAGCAGTGAAGGGAGGGGGCCTGGCTATGGCTACACCTTC.

This clonotype was seen repeatedly, ten times or more. The chain couples TRBV28 to TRBJ1-2; a possible D gene is TRBD1 (5 bases). The CDR3 is made up of 15 amino acids. V was pared by 6 bases and J by 2 bases, with 16 bases between. Germline values: CDR1 MDHEN, CDR2 SYDVKM. The CDR3 here is CASRLSGDYNYGYTF. The CDR3 region has the DNA TGTGCCAGCAGGCTGTCGGGGGACTACAACTATGGCTACACCTTC.

In this sample, this clonotype turned up many times. The V and J genes are TRBV28 and TRBJ2-7, with D hard to call. Trimming removed 2 bases at V and 0 bases at J, with 8 bases between. Germline lookup yields CDR1 MDHEN and CDR2 SYDVKM. The CDR3 spans 14 residues. CDR3 nucleotides: TGTGCCAGCAGTTTACCAGGCACCTCCTACGAGCAGTACTTC. Its translation is CASSLPGTSYEQYF.

This clonotype appeared a single time. The chain uses TRBV20-1 and TRBJ2-7; TRBD2 aligns across 10 bases. From germline, CDR1 is DFQATT and CDR2 SNEGSKA (reference sequence). Trimming removed 3 bases from V and 0 bases from J; junction bases left unmatched: 5. This CDR3 has 15 amino acids. CDR3 nucleotide sequence: TGCAGTGCTAGGCCGCGGACTAGCGGCTCCTACGAGCAGTACTTC. It yields the protein CSARPRTSGSYEQYF.

Many counts were recorded for this clonotype. The chain uses TRBV12-3 or TRBV12-4 and TRBJ1-1; D uncertain. This CDR3 is built from 13 residues. The V gene lost 3 bases and the J gene lost 1 base, with 6 bases spanning the gap. CDR3 region: CASSFSPNTEAFF. CDR3 DNA: TGTGCCAGCAGTTTCTCCCCGAACACTGAAGCTTTCTTT.

This clonotype was observed at least ten times. V usage is TRBV6-1 and J usage is TRBJ1-5; D possibly corresponds to TRBD1 (6 bases). Germline CDR1 reads MNHNS; CDR2 reads SASEGT. CDR3 length: 15 residues. Trimming removed 6 bases at V and 6 bases at J, with 18 bases between. The CDR3 loop is CASRQVGDTTQPQHF. The CDR3 DNA reads as TGTGCCAGCAGACAGGTAGGGGACACCACTCAGCCCCAGCATTTT.